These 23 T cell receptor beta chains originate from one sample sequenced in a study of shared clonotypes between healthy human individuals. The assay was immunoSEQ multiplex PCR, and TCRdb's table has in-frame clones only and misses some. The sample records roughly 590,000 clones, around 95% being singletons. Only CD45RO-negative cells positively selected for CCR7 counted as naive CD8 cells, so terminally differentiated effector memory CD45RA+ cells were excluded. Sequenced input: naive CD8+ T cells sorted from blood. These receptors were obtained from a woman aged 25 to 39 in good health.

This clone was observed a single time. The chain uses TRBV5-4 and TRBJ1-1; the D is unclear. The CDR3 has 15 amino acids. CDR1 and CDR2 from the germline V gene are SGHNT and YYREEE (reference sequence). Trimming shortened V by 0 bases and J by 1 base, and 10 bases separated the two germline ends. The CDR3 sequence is CASSLAPAGNTEAFF. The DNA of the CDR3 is TGTGCCAGCAGCTTGGCCCCGGCGGGGAACACTGAAGCTTTCTTT.

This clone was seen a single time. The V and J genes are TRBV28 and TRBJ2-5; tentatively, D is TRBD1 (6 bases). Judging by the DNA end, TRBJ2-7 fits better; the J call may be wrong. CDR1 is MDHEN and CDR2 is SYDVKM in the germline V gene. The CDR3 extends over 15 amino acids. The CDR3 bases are TGTGCCAGCAGTTCGTACAGGGTGAGCTCCTACGAGCAGTACTTC. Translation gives CASSSYRVSSYEQYF.

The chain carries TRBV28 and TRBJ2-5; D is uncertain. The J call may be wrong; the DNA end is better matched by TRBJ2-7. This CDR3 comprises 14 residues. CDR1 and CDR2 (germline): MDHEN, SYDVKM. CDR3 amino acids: CASSLTLGSYEQYF. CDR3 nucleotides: TGTGCCAGCAGTTTGACTTTGGGGTCCTACGAGCAGTACTTC.

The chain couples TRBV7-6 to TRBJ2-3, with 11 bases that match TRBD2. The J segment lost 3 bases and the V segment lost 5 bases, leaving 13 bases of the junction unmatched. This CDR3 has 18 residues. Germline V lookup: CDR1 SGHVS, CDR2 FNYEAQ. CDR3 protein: CASSVLAGDTYKTDTQYF. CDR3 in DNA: TGTGCCAGCAGCGTACTAGCGGGAGATACGTATAAGACAGATACGCAGTATTTT.

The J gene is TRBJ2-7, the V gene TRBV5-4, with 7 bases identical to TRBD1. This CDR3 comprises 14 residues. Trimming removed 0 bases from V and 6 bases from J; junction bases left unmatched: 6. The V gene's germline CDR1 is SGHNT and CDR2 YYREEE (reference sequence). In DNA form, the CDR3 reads TGTGCCAGCAGCTTGGCCTTGTCAGGGGGCGAGCAGTACTTC. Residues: CASSLALSGGEQYF.

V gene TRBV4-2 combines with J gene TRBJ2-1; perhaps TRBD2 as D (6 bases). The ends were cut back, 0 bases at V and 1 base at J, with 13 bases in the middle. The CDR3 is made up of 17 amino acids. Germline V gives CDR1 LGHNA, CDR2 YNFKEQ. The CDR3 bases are TGTGCCAGCAGCCAAGAGGGAGGAGGAGGGTCCTACAATGAGCAGTTCTTC. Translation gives CASSQEGGGGSYNEQFF.

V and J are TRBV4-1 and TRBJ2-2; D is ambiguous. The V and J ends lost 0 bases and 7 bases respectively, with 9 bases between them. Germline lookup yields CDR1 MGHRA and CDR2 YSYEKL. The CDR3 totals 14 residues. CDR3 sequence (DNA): TGCGCCAGCAGCCAAGATCGTCGTTTCGGGGAGCTGTTTTTT. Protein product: CASSQDRRFGELFF.

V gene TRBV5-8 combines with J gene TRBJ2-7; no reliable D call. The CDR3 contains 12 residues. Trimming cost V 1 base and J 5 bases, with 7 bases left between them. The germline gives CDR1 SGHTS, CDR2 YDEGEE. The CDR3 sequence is CASSLRWDEQYF. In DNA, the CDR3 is TGTGCCAGCAGCTTGAGGTGGGACGAGCAGTACTTC.

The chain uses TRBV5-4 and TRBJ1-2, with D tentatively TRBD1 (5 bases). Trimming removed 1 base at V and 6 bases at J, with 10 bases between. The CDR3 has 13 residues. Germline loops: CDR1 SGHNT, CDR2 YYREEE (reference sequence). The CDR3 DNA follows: TGTGCCAGCAGCTTGTTGGACACCGATGGCTACACCTTC. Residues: CASSLLDTDGYTF.

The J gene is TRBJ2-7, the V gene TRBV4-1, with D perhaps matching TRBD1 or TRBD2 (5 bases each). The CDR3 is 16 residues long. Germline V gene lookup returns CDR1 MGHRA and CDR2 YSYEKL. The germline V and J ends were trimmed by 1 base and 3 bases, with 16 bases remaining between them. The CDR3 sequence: CASSQVADRGLYEQYF. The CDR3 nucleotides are TGCGCCAGCAGCCAAGTGGCAGATCGGGGCCTCTACGAGCAGTACTTC.

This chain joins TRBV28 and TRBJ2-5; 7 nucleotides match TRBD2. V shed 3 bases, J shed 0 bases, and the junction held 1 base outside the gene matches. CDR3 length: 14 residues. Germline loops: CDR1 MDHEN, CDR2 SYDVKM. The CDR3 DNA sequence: TGTGCCAGCAGTTTGGGGGGGTACCAAGAGACCCAGTACTTC. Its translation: CASSLGGYQETQYF.

The CDR3 reads CASSFSDSNQPQHF. CDR3 DNA sequence: TGTGCCAGCAGTTTCTCTGATAGCAATCAGCCCCAGCATTTT. The chain joins TRBV27 to TRBJ1-5; D gene unclear. Germline V lookup: CDR1 MNHEY, CDR2 SMNVEV (reference sequence). The CDR3 consists of 14 residues. Deletions cut 3 bases from V and 0 bases from J, with 6 bases between.

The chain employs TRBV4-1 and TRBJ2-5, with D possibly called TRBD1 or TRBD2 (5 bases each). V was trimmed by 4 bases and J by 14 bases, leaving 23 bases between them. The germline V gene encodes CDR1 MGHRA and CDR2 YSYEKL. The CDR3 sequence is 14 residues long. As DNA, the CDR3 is TGCGCCAGCAGCCCGTCCCCCGGGGCCCACTTTGTATACTTC. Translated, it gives CASSPSPGAHFVYF.

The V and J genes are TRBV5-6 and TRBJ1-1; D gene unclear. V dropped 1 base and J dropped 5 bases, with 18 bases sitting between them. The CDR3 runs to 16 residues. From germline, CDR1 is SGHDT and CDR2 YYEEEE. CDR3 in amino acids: CASSLSVRTPTTEAFF. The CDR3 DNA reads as TGTGCCAGCAGCTTGTCGGTTAGGACCCCAACAACTGAAGCTTTCTTT.

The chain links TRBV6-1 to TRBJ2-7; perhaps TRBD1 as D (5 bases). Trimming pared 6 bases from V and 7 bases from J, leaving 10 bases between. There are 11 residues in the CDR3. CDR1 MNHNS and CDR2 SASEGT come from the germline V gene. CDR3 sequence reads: CASRRYREQYF. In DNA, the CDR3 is TGTGCCAGCAGAAGATACAGGGAGCAGTACTTC.

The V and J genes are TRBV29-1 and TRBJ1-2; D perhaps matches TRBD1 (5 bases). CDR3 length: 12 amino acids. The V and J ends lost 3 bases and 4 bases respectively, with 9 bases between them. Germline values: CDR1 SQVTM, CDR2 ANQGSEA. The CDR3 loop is CSVDRDLYGYTF. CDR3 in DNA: TGCAGCGTTGACAGGGACCTCTATGGCTACACCTTC.

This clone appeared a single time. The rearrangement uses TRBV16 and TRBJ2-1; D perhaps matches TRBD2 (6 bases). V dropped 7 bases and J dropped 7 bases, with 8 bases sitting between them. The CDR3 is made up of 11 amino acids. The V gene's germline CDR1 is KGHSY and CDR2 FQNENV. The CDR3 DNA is TGTGCCAGCATTGGGGGGAATGAGCAGTTCTTC. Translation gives CASIGGNEQFF. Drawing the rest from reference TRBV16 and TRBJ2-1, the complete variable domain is GEEVAQTPKHLVRGEGQKAKLYCAPIKGHSYVFWYQQVLKNEFKFLISFQNENVFDETGMPKERFSAKCLPNSPCSLEIQATKLEDSAVYFCASIGGNEQFFGPGTRLTVL.

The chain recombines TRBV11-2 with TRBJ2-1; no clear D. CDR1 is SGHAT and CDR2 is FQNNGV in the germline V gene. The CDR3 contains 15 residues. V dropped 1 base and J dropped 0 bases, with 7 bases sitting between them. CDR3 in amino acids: CASSLGEFSYNEQFF. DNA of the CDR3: TGTGCCAGCAGCTTAGGAGAATTCTCCTACAATGAGCAGTTCTTC.

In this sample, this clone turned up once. The CDR3, as DNA: TGTGCCAGCAGCTTCGTATATAGCAATCAGCCCCAGCATTTT. This sequence encodes CASSFVYSNQPQHF. This rearrangement joins TRBV5-8 to TRBJ1-5; D remains ambiguous. V was clipped by 2 bases and J by 0 bases, with 6 bases between them. From germline, CDR1 is SGHTS and CDR2 YDEGEE. There are 14 residues in the CDR3.

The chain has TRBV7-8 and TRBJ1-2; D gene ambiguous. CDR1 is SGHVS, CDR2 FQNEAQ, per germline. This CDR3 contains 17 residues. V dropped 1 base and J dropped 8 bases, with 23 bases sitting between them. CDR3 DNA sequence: TGTGCCAGCAGCTTAGTACCTCCAGAGGTCTCGACAATGGGCTACACCTTC. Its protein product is CASSLVPPEVSTMGYTF.

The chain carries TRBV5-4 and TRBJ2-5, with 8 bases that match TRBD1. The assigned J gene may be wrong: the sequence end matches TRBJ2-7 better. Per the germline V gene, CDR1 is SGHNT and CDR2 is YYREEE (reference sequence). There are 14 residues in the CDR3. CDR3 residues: CASRDGQGQYEQYF. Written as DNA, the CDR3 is TGTGCCAGCAGGGATGGACAGGGCCAATACGAGCAGTACTTC.

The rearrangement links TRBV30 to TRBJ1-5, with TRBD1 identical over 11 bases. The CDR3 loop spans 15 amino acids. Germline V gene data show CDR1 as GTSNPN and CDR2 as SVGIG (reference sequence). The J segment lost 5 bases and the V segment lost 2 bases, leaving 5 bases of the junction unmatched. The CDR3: CAWSPGQGVHQPQHF. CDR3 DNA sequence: TGTGCCTGGAGTCCGGGACAGGGGGTCCATCAGCCCCAGCATTTT.

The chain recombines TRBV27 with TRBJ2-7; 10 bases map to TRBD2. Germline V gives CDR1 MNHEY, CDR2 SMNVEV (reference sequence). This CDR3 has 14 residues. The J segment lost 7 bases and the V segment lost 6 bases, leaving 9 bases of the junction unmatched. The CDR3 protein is CASSAGLAVGEQYF. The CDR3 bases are TGTGCCAGCAGCGCCGGACTAGCGGTGGGGGAGCAGTACTTC.